This entry lists 8 T cell receptor beta chains sequenced from one sample in a study of T-cell reconstitution after alpha-beta-depleted transplantation in children. Researchers prepared the TCRbeta library using unique molecular identifiers, the study reports. TCRdb redid the calling of the PCR reads with MiXCR, one entry per CDR3 protein. The sample lists some 590,000 distinct CDR3 sequences, roughly a tenth seen once, with around 4% in the top ten. This sample comprised PBMCs from the stem cell graft donor, obtained from the stem cell graft. The receptors were gathered from a human donor who donated a stem cell graft to a child with acute myeloid leukemia.

This clonotype was seen a few times. The chain is built from TRBV20-1 and TRBJ2-1; TRBD2 matches at 9 bases. After removal of 2 bases from V and 0 bases from J, the junction contained 2 bases not matched to a gene. Germline-derived CDR1 and CDR2 are DFQATT and SNEGSKA (reference sequence). The CDR3 loop spans 15 amino acids. CDR3 residues: CSARISGSSYNEQFF. As DNA, the CDR3 is TGCAGTGCTAGAATTAGCGGGAGCTCCTACAATGAGCAGTTCTTC.

This clonotype was detected ten times or more. The chain combines TRBV6-2 or TRBV6-3 with TRBJ2-2; D remains unclear. Germline-derived CDR1 and CDR2 are MNHEY and SVGEGT. Trimming pared 8 bases from V and 1 base from J, leaving 11 bases between. The CDR3 runs 14 residues. The CDR3 nucleotides read TGTGCCAGCCACCCCCGAGGGAACACCGGGGAGCTGTTTTTT. Translation: CASHPRGNTGELFF.

This clonotype was counted ten times or more. The J gene is TRBJ2-3, the V gene TRBV20-1; 11 bases are shared with TRBD2. Germline lookup yields CDR1 DFQATT and CDR2 SNEGSKA (reference sequence). The CDR3 loop spans 14 amino acids. Trimming at V came to 5 bases and at J to 0 bases, leaving 1 base not matched to a gene. This CDR3 is CSAGTSGSTDTQYF. The CDR3 region has the DNA TGCAGTGCTGGGACTAGCGGCAGCACAGATACGCAGTATTTT.

This clonotype was counted many times. This chain connects TRBV16 to TRBJ1-6; TRBD1 matches 9 bases. This CDR3 contains 14 residues. Germline CDR1 and CDR2: KGHSY and FQNENV. Germline trimming cut 1 base from V and 9 bases from J; bases unmatched to any gene: 1. The DNA for the CDR3 is TGTGCCAGCAGCCAATGGGGACAGGGTTCACCCCTCCACTTT. Translated: CASSQWGQGSPLHF.

This clonotype appeared a few times. V is TRBV29-1 and J is TRBJ2-7; D is uncertain. V was shortened by 3 bases and J by 4 bases, with 13 bases between the two germline ends. This CDR3 contains 13 residues. CDR1 and CDR2 from the germline V gene are SQVTM and ANQGSEA. Here the CDR3 DNA reads TGCAGCGTTGAGGAGCCGCTGCGGTACGAGCAGTACTTC. Protein: CSVEEPLRYEQYF.

This clonotype came up many times. The genes are TRBV7-2 and TRBJ2-1; TRBD2 agrees at 13 bases. Germline CDR1 SGHTA, CDR2 FQGNSA. Trimming cost V 7 bases and J 4 bases; bases outside gene matches: 7. The CDR3 has 16 residues. The CDR3 DNA reads as TGTGCCAGCAATGATCGGACTAGCGGGAGTTACAATGAGCAGTTCTTC. Its protein product is CASNDRTSGSYNEQFF.

This clonotype has ten or more counts. This chain links TRBV20-1 with TRBJ2-1, with D perhaps matching TRBD2 (6 bases). This CDR3 has 14 amino acids. Germline V lookup: CDR1 DFQATT, CDR2 SNEGSKA (reference sequence). V gave up 2 bases and J gave up 7 bases, with 15 bases separating them. CDR3 loop: CSARISGSRNEQFF. CDR3 nucleotides: TGCAGTGCTAGAATATCCGGGAGCCGGAATGAGCAGTTCTTC.

The chain has TRBV12-3 or TRBV12-4 and TRBJ2-5; no clear D gene. The V end lost 2 bases, the J end lost 6 bases, and 7 bases lay between the germline ends. This CDR3 spans 12 amino acids. The CDR3 loop is CASSLTSKTQYF. CDR3 DNA: TGTGCCAGCAGTTTAACGAGCAAGACCCAGTACTTC.